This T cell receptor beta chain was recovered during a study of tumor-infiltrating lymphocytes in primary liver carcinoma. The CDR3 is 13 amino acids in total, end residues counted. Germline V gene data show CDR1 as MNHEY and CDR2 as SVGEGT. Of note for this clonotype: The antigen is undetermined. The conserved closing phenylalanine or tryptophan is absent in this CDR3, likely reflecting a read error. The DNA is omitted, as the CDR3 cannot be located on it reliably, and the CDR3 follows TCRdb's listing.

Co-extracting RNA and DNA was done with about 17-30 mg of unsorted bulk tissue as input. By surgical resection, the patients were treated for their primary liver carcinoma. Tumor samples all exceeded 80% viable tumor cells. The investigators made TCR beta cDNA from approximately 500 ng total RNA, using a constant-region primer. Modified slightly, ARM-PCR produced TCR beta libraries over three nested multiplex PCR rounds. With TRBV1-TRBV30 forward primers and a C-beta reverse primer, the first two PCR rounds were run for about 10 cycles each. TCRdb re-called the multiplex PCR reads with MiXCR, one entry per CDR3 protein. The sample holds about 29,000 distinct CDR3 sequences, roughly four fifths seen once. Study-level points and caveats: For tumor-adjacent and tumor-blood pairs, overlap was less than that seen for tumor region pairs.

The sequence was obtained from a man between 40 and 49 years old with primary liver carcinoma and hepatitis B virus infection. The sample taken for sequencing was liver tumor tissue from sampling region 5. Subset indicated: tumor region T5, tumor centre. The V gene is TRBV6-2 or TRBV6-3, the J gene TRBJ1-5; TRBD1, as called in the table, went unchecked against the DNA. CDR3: CASMDRGDQPQHY.